Following are 17 T cell receptor beta chains from one sample sequenced in a study of prognosis after radiotherapy for stage I lung cancer. The TCR beta CDR3 region was amplified from genomic DNA, with two rounds of multiplex PCR being used for the amplification. It was primers specific to each TRBV and TRBJ gene that first-round PCR used. TCRdb independently ran MiXCR on the multiplex PCR reads; one entry per CDR3 protein. The table lists fewer than 30,000 distinct CDR3 sequences, approximately 29% of them singletons. The source material was PBMCs, sampled before or after stereotactic body radiation therapy (not recorded which). The receptors stem from a donor at least 50 years old with non-small cell lung cancer.

This clonotype came up many times. The chain joins TRBV12-3 or TRBV12-4 to TRBJ1-2; 9 bases match TRBD1. The J segment lost 4 bases and the V segment lost 0 bases, leaving 3 bases of the junction unmatched. This CDR3 region has 15 residues. CDR3 loop: CASSLAWGQGYGYTF. CDR3 DNA sequence: TGTGCCAGCAGTTTAGCTTGGGGACAGGGCTATGGCTACACCTTC.

Worth noting for this clonotype: A read error may explain this, as a much larger clone is one base away. The chain carries TRBV5-4 and TRBJ2-5; the match to TRBD1 covers 9 bases. There are 14 residues in the CDR3. J gave up 5 bases and V 0 bases, and 2 bases lay outside the gene matches. Germline CDR1 reads SGHNT; CDR2 reads YYREEE (reference sequence). The CDR3 coding sequence is TGTGCCAGCAGCTTGGGGACAGGGGAGGAGACCCAGTACTTC. Amino acid sequence: CASSLGTGEETQYF.

This clonotype was recorded at least ten times. The chain couples TRBV7-3 to TRBJ2-4; a possible D gene is TRBD1 (7 bases). Germline V gene lookup returns CDR1 SGHTA and CDR2 FQGTGA. The V end lost 1 base, the J end lost 8 bases, and 9 bases lay between the germline ends. The CDR3 runs to 13 residues. DNA for the CDR3: TGTGCCAGCAGCTTAATCAGGGGGGACATTCAGTACTTC. The encoded protein is CASSLIRGDIQYF.

The chain joins TRBV6-5 to TRBJ2-7, with TRBD2 as a possible D gene (5 bases). The length of the CDR3 is 16 residues. The V and J ends lost 0 bases and 6 bases respectively, with 18 bases between them. Per germline, CDR1 MNHEY and CDR2 SVGAGI. In nucleotides, the CDR3 is TGTGCCAGCAGTTACTCTTCCCCGGGATTCCCCTCCGAGCAGTACTTC. Translation gives CASSYSSPGFPSEQYF.

On this clonotype: This likely stems from a read error, as it lies one base from a far larger clone. V and J are TRBV6-4 and TRBJ1-5; maybe TRBD1 (6 bases). Germline assignment: CDR1 MRHNA and CDR2 SNTAGT. CDR3 length: 13 residues. CDR3 region: CATRETGNHPQHF. The CDR3 coding sequence is TGTGCCACCCGAGAGACAGGCAATCATCCCCAGCATTTT.

This clonotype was observed many times. This chain links TRBV4-2 with TRBJ1-2, with D possibly being TRBD1 (5 bases). CDR3 length equals 15 residues. The germline V gene encodes CDR1 LGHNA and CDR2 YNFKEQ. Trimming cost V 6 bases and J 1 base, with 15 bases left between them. CDR3 amino acids: CASRSSVDSNYGYTF. In nucleotides, the CDR3 is TGTGCCAGCAGATCAAGTGTAGACAGTAACTATGGCTACACCTTC.

Note on this clonotype: At one boundary the junction diverges from the germline segment, which might be a read error. The chain joins TRBV2 to TRBJ2-3; 7 bases are shared with TRBD2. Germline assignment: CDR1 SNHLY and CDR2 FYNNEI. CDR3 length: 16 residues. The CDR3 bases are TGCGCCAGCAGACCCTTCAGCGGGAATGACTGCTATACGCAGTATTTT. Amino acids: CASRPFSGNDCYTQYF.

This clonotype was seen once. The chain couples TRBV28 to TRBJ2-7; 9 positions agree with TRBD2. The germline gives CDR1 MDHEN, CDR2 SYDVKM. Losses at the gene ends were 6 bases for V and 1 base for J; bases not matched to a gene: 19. CDR3 length equals 19 residues. The CDR3 region is CASSSFGPSGTVLSYEQYF. The CDR3 DNA sequence: TGTGCCAGCAGCTCTTTCGGGCCTAGCGGGACAGTCTTATCCTACGAGCAGTACTTC.

This clonotype occurred many times. The chain is built from TRBV2 and TRBJ1-1; D possibly corresponds to TRBD1 (5 bases). The V and J ends lost 6 bases and 1 base respectively, with 9 bases between them. The CDR3 contains 13 residues. CDR1 is SNHLY and CDR2 is FYNNEI in the germline V gene. The chain's CDR3 is CASRPQGNTEAFF. The CDR3 region has the DNA TGTGCCAGCAGACCCCAGGGGAACACTGAAGCTTTCTTT.

This clonotype qualifies as medium-sized. V usage is TRBV6-1 and J usage is TRBJ1-2; D not resolved. Per the germline V gene, CDR1 is MNHNS and CDR2 is SASEGT. The V gene lost 2 bases and the J gene lost 2 bases, with 6 bases spanning the gap. CDR3 length: 13 residues. Here the CDR3 DNA reads TGTGCCAGCAGTGAACGGAGAAACTATGGCTACACCTTC. This gives the protein CASSERRNYGYTF.

The chain is built from TRBV6-1 and TRBJ2-7; 9 bases line up with TRBD1. This CDR3 is built from 14 residues. CDR1 and CDR2 (germline): MNHNS, SASEGT. V lost 6 bases to trimming and J lost 2 bases; unmatched junction nucleotides: 5. CDR3 DNA: TGTGCCAGCAGCCTATGGACAGGGGCCTACGAGCAGTACTTC. Amino acid sequence: CASSLWTGAYEQYF.

This clonotype was detected ten times or more. This CDR3 reads CASSLQRGFNNSPLHF. The DNA for the CDR3 is TGTGCCAGCAGCCTCCAAAGGGGGTTTAATAATTCACCCCTCCACTTT. The chain recombines TRBV3-1 with TRBJ1-6; D possibly corresponds to TRBD1 (6 bases). V gave up 4 bases and J gave up 5 bases, with 15 bases separating them. CDR3 length: 16 residues. CDR1 is LGHDT, CDR2 YNNKEL, per germline (reference sequence).

This clonotype was observed at least ten times. The chain links TRBV15 to TRBJ1-5; possibly TRBD1 for D (6 bases). Germline loops: CDR1 LNHNV, CDR2 YYDKDF (reference sequence). Trimming removed 3 bases at V and 1 base at J, with 16 bases between. The length of the CDR3 is 17 residues. This chain's CDR3 is CATSRMLQGSSNQPQHF. In nucleotides, the CDR3 is TGTGCCACCAGCAGGATGCTACAGGGATCGAGCAATCAGCCCCAGCATTTT.

Concerning this clonotype itself: One base separates it from a far larger clone, so it is likely a read error. The chain joins TRBV6-2 or TRBV6-3 to TRBJ2-5; D gene unclear. Germline CDR1 and CDR2: MNHEY and SVGEGT. The CDR3 has 13 residues. Trimming took off 6 bases at V and 5 bases at J, with 13 bases between the two ends. The CDR3: CASSSDITETQYF. The CDR3 DNA is TGTGCCAGCAGCTCCGACATAACGGAGACCCAGTACTTC.

At least ten counts were recorded for this clonotype. It may be a read error: a sequence one base away is much more abundant. The J gene is TRBJ2-3, the V gene TRBV7-9; 8 nucleotides agree with TRBD1. This CDR3 has 16 residues. In germline, CDR1 is SEHNR, CDR2 FQNEAQ (reference sequence). V lost 3 bases to trimming and J lost 3 bases; unmatched junction nucleotides: 8. CDR3 protein: CASSFRSGQDTDTQYF. In nucleotides, the CDR3 is TGTGCCAGCAGCTTCCGCTCGGGACAGGATACAGATACGCAGTATTTT.

At least ten counts were recorded for this clonotype. The rearrangement links TRBV11-1 to TRBJ2-2, with a possible D match to TRBD2 (5 bases). The CDR3 loop spans 13 amino acids. The germline CDR1 and CDR2 sequences are SGHAT and FQDESV (reference sequence). Trimming left V 4 bases short and J 6 bases short, with 9 bases between. The CDR3 DNA is TGTGCCAGCAGCTCCCGGACTGCCGGGGAGCTGTTTTTT. Protein product: CASSSRTAGELFF.

The count of this clonotype is one. With a far larger clone one base away, a read error is the likely cause. The chain combines TRBV6-2 or TRBV6-3 with TRBJ1-1, with TRBD1 matching over 7 bases. The CDR3 runs to 13 residues. CDR1 is MNHEY, CDR2 SVGEGT, per germline. J lost 2 bases, V lost 6 bases, and 3 bases had no gene match. Here the CDR3 reads CASRTGKNTEAFF. In nucleotides, the CDR3 is TGTGCCAGCAGGACAGGGAAAAACACTGAAGCTTTCTTT.